This T cell receptor beta chain appears in the sequencing data of a study of technical replicates of blood from a handful of donors. The germline V gene encodes CDR1 MRHNA and CDR2 SNTAGT. V was pared by 0 bases and J by 6 bases, with 2 bases of the junction left unmatched. This CDR3 is 15 amino acids long. Clones were sequenced by immunoSEQ multiplex PCR, and TCRdb holds only the in-frame ones, with some missing. The data hold more than 65,000 clones, with around 97% observed a single time. The rearrangement uses TRBV6-4 and TRBJ2-3; 11 bases are a match to TRBD2. Sequences were obtained from T cells isolated from PBMCs. This clonotype was obtained from a human donor in good health. The DNA for the CDR3 is TGTGCCAGCAGTGACTCGACTAGCGGGATCGATACGCAGTATTTT. It specifies CASSDSTSGIDTQYF.